The 25 T cell receptor beta chains listed next were all sequenced from one sample in a study of control samples from healthy donors and cancer patients. The protocol was immunoSEQ multiplex PCR, while the TCRdb copy is restricted to in-frame clones and leaves out a portion. The profile shows 110,000 or so clones, about 83% of them singletons. The sequenced sample consisted of blood. These receptors came from a woman between 50 and 59 years old in good health.

This chain connects TRBV7-2 to TRBJ1-2, with D maybe TRBD1 (6 bases). Trimming stripped 1 base from V and 4 bases from J, with 16 bases between. Germline assignment: CDR1 SGHTA and CDR2 FQGNSA. The length of the CDR3 is 16 residues. The CDR3 loop is CASSLGGGAQIYGYTF. DNA for the CDR3: TGTGCCAGCAGCTTAGGCGGGGGGGCACAAATCTATGGCTACACCTTC.

V usage is TRBV19 and J usage is TRBJ1-2; no definite D call. Germline CDR1 LNHDA, CDR2 SQIVND (reference sequence). The CDR3 runs 11 residues. Trimming left V 7 bases short and J 4 bases short, with 7 bases between. The CDR3 DNA reads as TGTGCCAGTAAGGACCTCTATGGCTACACCTTC. Translated, it gives CASKDLYGYTF.

The J gene is TRBJ1-2, the V gene TRBV7-3; the match to TRBD1 covers 9 bases. The CDR3 length is 15 residues. Looked up from germline, CDR1 is SGHTA and CDR2 is FQGTGA. V dropped 4 bases and J dropped 2; count of bases not matched to a gene: 5. The CDR3 sequence is CASSSRTGVNYGYTF. The CDR3 nucleotides read TGTGCCAGCAGCTCTAGGACAGGGGTCAACTATGGCTACACCTTC. Full variable domain (missing parts from reference TRBV7-3 and TRBJ1-2): GAGVSQTPSNKVTEKGKYVELRCDPISGHTALYWYRQSLGQGPEFLIYFQGTGAADDSGLPNDRFFAVRPEGSVSTLKIQRTERGDSAVYLCASSSRTGVNYGYTFGSGTRLTVV.

This clone was counted once. The genes are TRBV7-2 and TRBJ1-1, with D tentatively TRBD1 (5 bases). V lost 5 bases to trimming and J lost 3 bases, with 13 bases between them. Germline CDR1 and CDR2: SGHTA and FQGNSA. There are 14 residues in the CDR3. CDR3: CASSPEGRYTEAFF. The CDR3 DNA is TGTGCCAGCAGCCCGGAGGGGAGGTACACTGAAGCTTTCTTT.

The chain carries TRBV5-6 and TRBJ2-3; the D gene is possibly TRBD2 (6 bases). Germline V gives CDR1 SGHDT, CDR2 YYEEEE. There are 16 residues in the CDR3. Deletions cut 0 bases from V and 0 bases from J, with 11 bases between. The CDR3 protein is CASSLAGVSSTDTQYF. CDR3 nucleotide sequence: TGTGCCAGCAGCTTGGCGGGGGTGTCTAGCACAGATACGCAGTATTTT.

The rearrangement joins TRBV11-1 to TRBJ2-7, with 8 bases lining up with TRBD1. From germline, CDR1 is SGHAT and CDR2 FQDESV (reference sequence). This CDR3 spans 16 amino acids. V dropped 4 bases and J dropped 1; count of bases not matched to a gene: 9. Written as DNA, the CDR3 is TGTGCCAGCAGCTATCGTCCCGGGACAGGATCCTACGAGCAGTACTTC. Its protein product is CASSYRPGTGSYEQYF.

This chain joins TRBV19 and TRBJ1-6; D is unresolved. V lost 3 bases and J lost 0, with 6 bases in between. The CDR3 runs to 15 residues. CDR1 is LNHDA and CDR2 is SQIVND in the germline V gene (reference sequence). The CDR3: CASSIQSSYNSPLHF. The CDR3, as DNA: TGTGCCAGTAGTATTCAGAGCTCCTATAATTCACCCCTCCACTTT.

By sample share, this clone is medium-sized (0.01 to 0.1%). The chain is built from TRBV20-1 and TRBJ2-2; D ambiguous. Germline V lookup: CDR1 DFQATT, CDR2 SNEGSKA (reference sequence). The CDR3 consists of 10 residues. V lost 3 bases and J lost 6, with 2 bases in between. CDR3 in amino acids: CSASPGELFF. CDR3 DNA sequence: TGCAGTGCTAGTCCCGGGGAGCTGTTTTTT.

For this clone: The junction differs from germline at one of its ends, possibly a read error. The chain is built from TRBV4-1 and TRBJ1-1, with unresolved D. CDR3 size: 13 residues. Germline CDR1 and CDR2: MGHRA and YSYEKL. The chain's CDR3 is CASSQDDWREASF. The CDR3, as DNA: TGCGCCAGCAGCCAAGATGACTGGCGTGAAGCTTCCTTT.

The genes are TRBV28 and TRBJ1-4; D gene uncertain. The CDR3 loop spans 14 amino acids. Per the germline V gene, CDR1 is MDHEN and CDR2 is SYDVKM. With 6 bases removed from V and 8 bases from J, the gap between germline ends came to 16 bases. Written as DNA, the CDR3 is TGTGCCAGCAGCTCTGCCGGGGTGGAGGAAAAACTGTTTTTT. Translated, it gives CASSSAGVEEKLFF.

The J gene is TRBJ1-1, the V gene TRBV10-1; D not resolved. V was cut by 0 bases and J by 1 base, with 9 bases left in between. Germline assignment: CDR1 WNHNN and CDR2 SYGVQD (reference sequence). The CDR3 is made up of 15 amino acids. For the CDR3, the DNA is TGCGCCAGCAGTGAGTCAACAGCCACGAACACTGAAGCTTTCTTT. Protein sequence: CASSESTATNTEAFF.

This chain connects TRBV5-1 to TRBJ1-6, with D uncertain. Germline V gives CDR1 SGHRS, CDR2 YFSETQ. The CDR3 covers 16 residues. Trimming took off 4 bases at V and 0 bases at J, with 11 bases between the two ends. The CDR3 DNA is TGCGCCAGCAGCCTGGACGGGAGCTCCTATAATTCACCCCTCCACTTT. Its protein product is CASSLDGSSYNSPLHF.

Comments on this clone: At one end, the junction sequence differs from germline, possibly due to a read error. V and J are TRBV24-1 and TRBJ1-4; 7 nucleotides agree with TRBD1. This CDR3 has 15 amino acids. Looked up from germline, CDR1 is KGHDR and CDR2 is SFDVKD. CDR3 protein: CATSENRTGKRKTVF. DNA for the CDR3: TGTGCCACCAGTGAGAATAGGACAGGTAAGAGAAAAACTGTTTTT.

This clone was seen a handful of times. The chain links TRBV24-1 to TRBJ2-3, with D unclear. The V end lost 5 bases, the J end lost 0 bases, and 5 bases lay between the germline ends. Per germline, CDR1 KGHDR and CDR2 SFDVKD. The CDR3 runs to 13 residues. CDR3 DNA: TGTGCCACCAGTGCACAAAGCACAGATACGCAGTATTTT. Protein: CATSAQSTDTQYF.

The rearrangement links TRBV5-1 to TRBJ2-3, with D tentatively TRBD2 (6 bases). V lost 0 bases to trimming and J lost 1 base, with 12 bases between them. This CDR3 has 16 amino acids. Germline assignment: CDR1 SGHRS and CDR2 YFSETQ. The CDR3 sequence: CASSLDVGGRTDTQYF. CDR3 nucleotide sequence: TGCGCCAGCAGCTTGGATGTGGGAGGACGCACAGATACGCAGTATTTT.

This clone was seen only once. J is TRBJ1-1 and V is TRBV11-1; no clear D. The CDR3 consists of 11 residues. Germline V lookup: CDR1 SGHAT, CDR2 FQDESV (reference sequence). Trimming removed 6 bases from V and 10 bases from J, with 12 bases in between. The CDR3 is CASSSDLVAFF. The CDR3 nucleotides are TGTGCCAGCAGTTCCGATTTGGTAGCTTTCTTT.

The V gene is TRBV29-1, the J gene TRBJ2-7, with a weak D call TRBD1 (6 bases). The V end lost 4 bases, the J end lost 3 bases, and 10 bases lay between the germline ends. Germline-derived CDR1 and CDR2 are SQVTM and ANQGSEA. This CDR3 is built from 12 residues. CDR3 DNA: TGCAGCGTTGGCAGGGGAGACTACGAGCAGTACTTC. As protein: CSVGRGDYEQYF.

The rearrangement links TRBV19 to TRBJ1-5; TRBD1 is a possible D gene (5 bases). This CDR3 region has 17 residues. The germline CDR1 and CDR2 sequences are LNHDA and SQIVND (reference sequence). The germline V and J ends were trimmed by 3 bases and 0 bases, with 15 bases remaining between them. Written as DNA, the CDR3 is TGTGCCAGTAGTATGGGACTAGCGGGAAATAGCAATCAGCCCCAGCATTTT. It encodes CASSMGLAGNSNQPQHF.

The J gene is TRBJ2-3, the V gene TRBV10-3; D may correspond to TRBD1 or TRBD2 (5 bases each). Trimming shortened V by 10 bases and J by 4 bases, and 12 bases separated the two germline ends. The CDR3 extends over 12 amino acids. The germline gives CDR1 ENHRY, CDR2 SYGVKD. Here the CDR3 reads CATHGTADTQYF. CDR3 nucleotide sequence: TGTGCCACCCACGGGACCGCAGATACGCAGTATTTT.

The V call is TRBV5-4, the J call TRBJ2-5, with D maybe TRBD2 (6 bases). V lost 2 bases to trimming and J lost 4 bases, with 15 bases between them. Germline V lookup: CDR1 SGHNT, CDR2 YYREEE (reference sequence). The CDR3 contains 15 residues. This CDR3 reads CASSLFAGMGETQYF. CDR3 DNA sequence: TGTGCCAGCAGCTTATTCGCGGGAATGGGAGAGACCCAGTACTTC.

V is TRBV18 and J is TRBJ1-5; unclear D gene. The CDR3 covers 16 residues. Trimming removed 0 bases at V and 2 bases at J, with 11 bases between. CDR1 KGHSH and CDR2 LQKENI come from the germline V gene. CDR3: CASSPPAGVGNQPQHF. The CDR3 bases are TGTGCCAGCTCACCACCGGCGGGTGTTGGCAATCAGCCCCAGCATTTT.

The chain links TRBV29-1 to TRBJ1-5; TRBD1 is a possible D gene (5 bases). Trimming pared 4 bases from V and 0 bases from J, leaving 10 bases between. Germline lookup yields CDR1 SQVTM and CDR2 ANQGSEA. The CDR3 covers 14 residues. Here the CDR3 reads CSVGAGTSNQPQHF. CDR3 sequence (DNA): TGCAGCGTTGGGGCTGGGACTAGCAATCAGCCCCAGCATTTT.

This clone was counted only a few times. The chain combines TRBV30 with TRBJ1-1, with D possibly TRBD1 on 5 matching bases. V dropped 0 bases and J dropped 0 bases, with 8 bases sitting between them. Germline V lookup: CDR1 GTSNPN, CDR2 SVGIG (reference sequence). This CDR3 comprises 14 residues. For the CDR3, the DNA is TGTGCCTGGAGTGTCGGACATGTGAACACTGAAGCTTTCTTT. It specifies CAWSVGHVNTEAFF.

The chain has TRBV12-2 and TRBJ2-7; the table's D gene call, TRBD1, was not cross checked with the DNA. TRBV12-2 is a pseudogene segment. CDR3 length: 16 amino acids. CDR3 in amino acids: CASRLERTALPYEQYF. DNA for the CDR3: TGTGCAAGTCGCTTAGAGCGGACAGCTCTTCCCTACGAGCAGTACTTC.

The chain employs TRBV5-1 and TRBJ2-3; TRBD2 agrees at 7 bases. J gave up 2 bases and V 4 bases, and 10 bases lay outside the gene matches. The CDR3 extends over 16 amino acids. CDR1 is SGHRS and CDR2 is YFSETQ in the germline V gene. The CDR3 DNA follows: TGCGCCAGCAGCCTGGAGGGGCGGGAGCTCACAGATACGCAGTATTTT. Protein sequence: CASSLEGRELTDTQYF.